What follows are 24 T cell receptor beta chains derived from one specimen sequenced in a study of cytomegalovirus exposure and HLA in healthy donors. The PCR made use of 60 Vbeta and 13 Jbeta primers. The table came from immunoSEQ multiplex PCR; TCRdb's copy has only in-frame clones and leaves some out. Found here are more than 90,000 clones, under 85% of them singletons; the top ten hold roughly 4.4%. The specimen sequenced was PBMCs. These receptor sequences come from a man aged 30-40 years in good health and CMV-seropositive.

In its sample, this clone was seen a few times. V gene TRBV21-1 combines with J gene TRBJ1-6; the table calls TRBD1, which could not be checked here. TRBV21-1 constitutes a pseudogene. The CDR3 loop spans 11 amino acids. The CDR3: CASRLDRVLHF. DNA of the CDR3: TGTGCCAGCAGGTTGGACAGGGTCCTCCACTTT.

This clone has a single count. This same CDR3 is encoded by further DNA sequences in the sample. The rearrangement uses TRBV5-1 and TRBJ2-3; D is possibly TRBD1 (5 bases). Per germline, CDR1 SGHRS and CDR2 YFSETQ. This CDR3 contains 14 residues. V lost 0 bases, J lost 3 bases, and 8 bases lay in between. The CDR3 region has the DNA TGCGCCAGCAGCTTGGTCGCAGGGACAGATACGCAGTATTTT. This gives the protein CASSLVAGTDTQYF. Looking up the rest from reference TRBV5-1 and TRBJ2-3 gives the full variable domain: KAGVTQTPRYLIKTRGQQVTLSCSPISGHRSVSWYQQTPGQGLQFLFEYFSETQRNKGNFPGRFSGRQFSNSRSEMNVSTLELGDSALYLCASSLVAGTDTQYFGPGTRLTVL.

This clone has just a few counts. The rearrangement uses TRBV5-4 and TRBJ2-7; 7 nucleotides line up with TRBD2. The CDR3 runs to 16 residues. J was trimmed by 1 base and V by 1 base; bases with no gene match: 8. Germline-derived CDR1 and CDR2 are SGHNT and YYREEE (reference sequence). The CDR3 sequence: CASSLSSAGISYEQYF. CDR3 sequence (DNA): TGTGCCAGCAGCTTGTCATCAGCGGGGATTTCCTACGAGCAGTACTTC.

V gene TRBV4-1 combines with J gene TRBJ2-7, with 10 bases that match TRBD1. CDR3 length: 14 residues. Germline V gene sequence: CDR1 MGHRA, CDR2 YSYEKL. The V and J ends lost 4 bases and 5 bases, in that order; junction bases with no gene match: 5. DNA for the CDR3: TGCGCCAGCAGCCGTCCGGGACAGGGGAACGAGCAGTACTTC. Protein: CASSRPGQGNEQYF.

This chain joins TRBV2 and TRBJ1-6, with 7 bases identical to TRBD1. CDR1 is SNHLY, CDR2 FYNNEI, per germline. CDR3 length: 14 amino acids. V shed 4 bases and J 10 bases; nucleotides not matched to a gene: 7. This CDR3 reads CASSADRLGSPLHF. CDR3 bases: TGTGCCAGCAGTGCGGACAGGCTAGGCTCACCCCTCCACTTT.

The CDR3 region has the DNA TGTGCCAGTAGTATAGGGACAGGGGTATGTGAAGCTTTCTTT. This gives the protein CASSIGTGVCEAFF. The V and J genes are TRBV19 and TRBJ1-1; the match to TRBD1 covers 9 bases. The V gene's germline CDR1 is LNHDA and CDR2 SQIVND (reference sequence). CDR3 length: 14 residues. Germline trimming cut 1 base from V and 7 bases from J; bases unmatched to any gene: 4.

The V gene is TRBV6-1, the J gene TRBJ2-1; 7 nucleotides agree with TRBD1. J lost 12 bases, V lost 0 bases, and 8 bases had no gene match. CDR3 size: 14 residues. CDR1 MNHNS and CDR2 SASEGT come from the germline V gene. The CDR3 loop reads CASSEATRTGRQFF. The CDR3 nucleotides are TGTGCCAGCAGTGAAGCGACCCGGACAGGACGGCAGTTCTTC.

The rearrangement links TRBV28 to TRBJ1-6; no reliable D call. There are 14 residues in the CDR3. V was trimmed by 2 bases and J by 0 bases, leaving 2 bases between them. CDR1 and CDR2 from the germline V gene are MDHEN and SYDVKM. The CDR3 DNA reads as TGTGCCAGCAGTTTACACTCCTATAATTCACCCCTCCACTTT. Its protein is CASSLHSYNSPLHF.

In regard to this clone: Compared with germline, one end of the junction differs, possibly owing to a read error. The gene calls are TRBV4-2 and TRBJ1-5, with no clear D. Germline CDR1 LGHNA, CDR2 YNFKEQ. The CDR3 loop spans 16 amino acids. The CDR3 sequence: CASSQEGGSANRPQHF. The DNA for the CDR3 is TGTGCCAGCAGCCAAGAAGGCGGCTCCGCCAATCGGCCCCAGCATTTT.

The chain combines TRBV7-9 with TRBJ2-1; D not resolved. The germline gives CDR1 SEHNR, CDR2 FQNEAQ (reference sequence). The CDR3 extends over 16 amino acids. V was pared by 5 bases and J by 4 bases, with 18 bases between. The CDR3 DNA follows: TGTGCCAGCAGCCCCCCTGGGCGCAGTACTTACAATGAGCAGTTCTTC. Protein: CASSPPGRSTYNEQFF.

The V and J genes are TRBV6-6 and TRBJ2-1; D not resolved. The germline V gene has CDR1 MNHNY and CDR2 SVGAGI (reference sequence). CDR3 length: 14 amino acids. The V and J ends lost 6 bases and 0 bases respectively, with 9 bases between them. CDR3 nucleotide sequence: TGTGCCAGCAGGCTGGCAGACTCCTACAATGAGCAGTTCTTC. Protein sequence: CASRLADSYNEQFF.

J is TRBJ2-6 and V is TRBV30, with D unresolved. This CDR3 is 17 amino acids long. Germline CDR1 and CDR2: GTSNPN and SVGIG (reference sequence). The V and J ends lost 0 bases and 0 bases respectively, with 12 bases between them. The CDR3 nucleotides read TGTGCCTGGAGTGTATCCCGAGTCCGCTCTGGGGCCAACGTCCTGACTTTC. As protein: CAWSVSRVRSGANVLTF. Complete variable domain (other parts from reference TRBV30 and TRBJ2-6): SQTIHQWPATLVQPVGSPLSLECTVEGTSNPNLYWYRQAAGRGLQLLFYSVGIGQISSEVPQNLSASRPQDRQFILSSKKLLLSDSGFYLCAWSVSRVRSGANVLTFGAGSRLTVL.

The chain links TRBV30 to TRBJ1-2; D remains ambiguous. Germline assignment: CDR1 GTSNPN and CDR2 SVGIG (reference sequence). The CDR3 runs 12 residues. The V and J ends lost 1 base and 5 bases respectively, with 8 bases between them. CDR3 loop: CAWSGVEYGYTF. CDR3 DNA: TGTGCCTGGAGTGGAGTGGAGTATGGCTACACCTTC. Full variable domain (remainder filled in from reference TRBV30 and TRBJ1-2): SQTIHQWPATLVQPVGSPLSLECTVEGTSNPNLYWYRQAAGRGLQLLFYSVGIGQISSEVPQNLSASRPQDRQFILSSKKLLLSDSGFYLCAWSGVEYGYTFGSGTRLTVV.

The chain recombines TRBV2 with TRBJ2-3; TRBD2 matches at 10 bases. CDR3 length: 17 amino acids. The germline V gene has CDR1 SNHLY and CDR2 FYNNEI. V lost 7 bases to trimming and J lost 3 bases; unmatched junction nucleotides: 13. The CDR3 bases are TGTGCCAGCATCCCCGGTGGAGCGGGGGGGCTGACAGATACGCAGTATTTT. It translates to CASIPGGAGGLTDTQYF.

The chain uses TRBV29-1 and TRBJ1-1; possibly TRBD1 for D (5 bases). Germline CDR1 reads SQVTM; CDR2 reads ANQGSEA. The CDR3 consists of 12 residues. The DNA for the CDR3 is TGCAGGGTACAGGAAGGGATAGCTGAAGCTTTCTTT. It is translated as CRVQEGIAEAFF.

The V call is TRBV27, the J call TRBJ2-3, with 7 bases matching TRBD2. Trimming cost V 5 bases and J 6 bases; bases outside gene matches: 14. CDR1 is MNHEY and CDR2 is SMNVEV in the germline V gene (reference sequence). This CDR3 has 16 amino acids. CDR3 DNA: TGTGCCAGCAGTAGGGGTGTCGGGGGGAGAGGGGATACGCAGTATTTT. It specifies CASSRGVGGRGDTQYF.

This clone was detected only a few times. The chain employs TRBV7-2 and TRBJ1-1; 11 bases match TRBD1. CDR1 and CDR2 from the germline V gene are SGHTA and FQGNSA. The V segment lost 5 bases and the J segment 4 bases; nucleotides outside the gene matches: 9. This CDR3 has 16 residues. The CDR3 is CASSPGTGGWGTEAFF. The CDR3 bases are TGTGCCAGCAGCCCCGGGACAGGGGGTTGGGGCACTGAAGCTTTCTTT.

The CDR3 sequence is CASSLVTDTQYF. CDR3 DNA: TGCGCCAGCAGCTTGGTAACAGATACGCAGTATTTT. The rearrangement uses TRBV5-1 and TRBJ2-3; no reliable D call. Between the trimmed V and J ends, which lost 0 bases and 3 bases, there was a span of 2 bases. CDR3 length equals 12 residues. Per the germline V gene, CDR1 is SGHRS and CDR2 is YFSETQ.

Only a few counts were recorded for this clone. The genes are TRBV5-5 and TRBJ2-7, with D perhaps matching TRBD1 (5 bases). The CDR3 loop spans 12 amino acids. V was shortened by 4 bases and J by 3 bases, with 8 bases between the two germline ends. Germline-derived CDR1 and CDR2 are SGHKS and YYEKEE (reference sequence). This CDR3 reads CASSRQGYEQYF. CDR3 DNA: TGTGCCAGCAGCCGGCAGGGCTACGAGCAGTACTTC.

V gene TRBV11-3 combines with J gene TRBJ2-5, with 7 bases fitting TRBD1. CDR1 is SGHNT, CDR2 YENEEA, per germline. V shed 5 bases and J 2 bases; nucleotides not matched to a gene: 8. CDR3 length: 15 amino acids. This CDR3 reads CASSPRQGPQETQYF. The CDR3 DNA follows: TGTGCCAGCAGCCCCCGACAGGGACCACAAGAGACCCAGTACTTC.

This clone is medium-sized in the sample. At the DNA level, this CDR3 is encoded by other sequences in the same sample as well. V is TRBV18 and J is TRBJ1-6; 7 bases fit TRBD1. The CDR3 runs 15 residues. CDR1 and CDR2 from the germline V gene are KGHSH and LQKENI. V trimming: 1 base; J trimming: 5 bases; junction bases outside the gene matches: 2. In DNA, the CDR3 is TGTGCCAGCTCACCACGGCAGGGGGATAATTCACCCCTCCACTTT. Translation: CASSPRQGDNSPLHF.

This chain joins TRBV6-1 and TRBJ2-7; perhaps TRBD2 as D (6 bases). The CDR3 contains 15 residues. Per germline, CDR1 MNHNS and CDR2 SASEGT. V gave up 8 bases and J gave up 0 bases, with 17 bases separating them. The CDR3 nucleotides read TGTGCCAGCGGGGGGTTAGGGACGGTCTCCTACGAGCAGTACTTC. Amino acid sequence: CASGGLGTVSYEQYF.

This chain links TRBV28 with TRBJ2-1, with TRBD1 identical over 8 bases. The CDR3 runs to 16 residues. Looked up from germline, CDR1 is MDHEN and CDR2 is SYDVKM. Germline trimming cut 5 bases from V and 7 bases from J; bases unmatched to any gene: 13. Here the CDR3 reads CASSDRDRLRGNEQFF. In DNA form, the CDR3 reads TGTGCCAGCAGTGACCGGGACAGGTTAAGAGGGAATGAGCAGTTCTTC. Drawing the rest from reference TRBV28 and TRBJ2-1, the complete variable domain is DVKVTQSSRYLVKRTGEKVFLECVQDMDHENMFWYRQDPGLGLRLIYFSYDVKMKEKGDIPEGYSVSREKKERFSLILESASTNQTSMYLCASSDRDRLRGNEQFFGPGTRLTVL.

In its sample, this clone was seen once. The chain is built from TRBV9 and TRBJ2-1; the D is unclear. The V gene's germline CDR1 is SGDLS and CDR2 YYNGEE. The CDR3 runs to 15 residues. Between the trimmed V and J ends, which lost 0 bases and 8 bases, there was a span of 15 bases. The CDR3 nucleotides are TGTGCCAGCAGCGTAGTAGCCCTTCCTCCGGATGAGCAGTTCTTC. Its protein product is CASSVVALPPDEQFF.